A single TCR beta chain is shown here with its context. The assay was immunoSEQ multiplex PCR, and TCRdb's table has in-frame clones only and misses some. In the table there are 100,000 to 150,000 clones, 65% to 85% of which are singletons. These data are taken from a study of blood T cell repertoires in COVID-19. Study information: Sites across the United States, Italy and Spain contributed samples from acute and convalescent COVID-19. Sample material is recorded as cDNA or gDNA derived from T cells, B-cell-depleted T cells, or PBMCs.

CDR3 size: 14 residues. The ends were cut back, 7 bases at V and 3 bases at J, with 10 bases in the middle. CDR1 is LGHDT and CDR2 is YNNKEL in the germline V gene (reference sequence). During active infection, Seattle patients enrolled and were then monitored through disease. The chain combines TRBV3-1 (or the pseudogene TRBV3-2) with TRBJ1-6; D might be TRBD1 (6 bases). Sequencing was done on a sample of peripheral blood. The TCR sequence derives from a man aged 30-40 years with COVID-19, enrolled during active disease. In DNA form, the CDR3 reads TGTGCCAGCACCTCACAGGGCTATAATTCACCCCTCCACTTT. This encodes CASTSQGYNSPLHF.